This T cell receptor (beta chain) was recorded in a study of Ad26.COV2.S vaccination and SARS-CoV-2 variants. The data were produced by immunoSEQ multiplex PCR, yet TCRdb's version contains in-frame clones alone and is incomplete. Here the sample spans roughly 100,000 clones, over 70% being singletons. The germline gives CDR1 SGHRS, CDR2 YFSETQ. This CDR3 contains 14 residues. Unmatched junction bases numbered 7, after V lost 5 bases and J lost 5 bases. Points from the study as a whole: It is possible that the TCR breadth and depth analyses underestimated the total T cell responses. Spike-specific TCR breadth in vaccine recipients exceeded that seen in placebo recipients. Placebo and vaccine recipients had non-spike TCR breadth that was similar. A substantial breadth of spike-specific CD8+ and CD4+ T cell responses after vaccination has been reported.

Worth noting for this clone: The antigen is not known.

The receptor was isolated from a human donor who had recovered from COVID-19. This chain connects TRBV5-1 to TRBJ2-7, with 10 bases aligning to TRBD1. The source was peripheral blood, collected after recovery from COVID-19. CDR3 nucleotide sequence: TGCGCCAGCAGGGGAAGGGGACAGGGGAACGAGCAGTACTTC. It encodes CASRGRGQGNEQYF.